The next 9 T cell receptor beta chains were all read from a single sample in a study of breast tumors, draining lymph nodes, adjacent tissues. In TCRdb, the multiplex PCR reads were re-called with MiXCR into one record per CDR3 protein. Of some 97,000 distinct CDR3 sequences listed, 21% are singletons. Samples came from axillary lymph nodes draining the breast cancer. The specimen was axillary lymph node tissue. All receptors come from a female donor with breast cancer. Some clones in this sample may be carry-over from other donors' samples.

This rearrangement joins TRBV15 to TRBJ2-1, with D possibly being TRBD1 or TRBD2 (5 bases each). The CDR3 contains 16 residues. V lost 5 bases to trimming and J lost 3 bases, with 17 bases between them. Looked up from germline, CDR1 is LNHNV and CDR2 is YYDKDF (reference sequence). CDR3 bases: TGTGCCACCAGCGACCAGAGGGGTCCTAACTACAATGAGCAGTTCTTC. Its protein is CATSDQRGPNYNEQFF.

This clonotype was detected ten times or more. CDR3 region: CASTSIVSPDTQYF. The CDR3 nucleotides are TGTGCCAGTACTTCGATTGTCAGCCCAGATACGCAGTATTTT. The chain has TRBV19 and TRBJ2-3; D not resolved. Germline-derived CDR1 and CDR2 are LNHDA and SQIVND (reference sequence). The ends were cut back, 7 bases at V and 4 bases at J, with 15 bases in the middle. This CDR3 has 14 amino acids.

This clonotype has ten or more counts. The chain carries TRBV20-1 and TRBJ2-3; weak D call: TRBD2 (6 bases). V was trimmed by 3 bases and J by 1 base, leaving 11 bases between them. This CDR3 has 14 residues. Germline CDR1 reads DFQATT; CDR2 reads SNEGSKA (reference sequence). The CDR3 DNA reads TGCAGTGCTAGGCGGGGAGGAGGCACAGATACGCAGTATTTT. The encoded protein is CSARRGGGTDTQYF.

This clonotype was seen only a few times. This may be a read error, as it is one base from a much larger clone. The chain uses TRBV4-1 and TRBJ1-5, with D tentatively TRBD1 (5 bases). The CDR3 loop spans 17 amino acids. The V end was cut by 1 base, the J end by 5 bases, with 18 bases between. Germline V gene data show CDR1 as MGHRA and CDR2 as YSYEKL. CDR3 nucleotide sequence: TGCGCCAGCAGCCAAGGTTTAACGCCAGGGCGGGATCAGCCCCAGCATTTT. Its translation: CASSQGLTPGRDQPQHF.

This clonotype was detected ten times or more. The V and J genes are TRBV6-6 and TRBJ1-2; D perhaps matches TRBD1 (6 bases). Germline V CDR1 and CDR2: MNHNY, SVGAGI (reference sequence). The CDR3 covers 15 residues. The V and J ends lost 6 bases and 3 bases respectively, with 17 bases between them. The CDR3 bases are TGTGCCAGCAGCTCCCTTCAGGGGTTCCACTATGGCTACACCTTC. It translates to CASSSLQGFHYGYTF.

This clonotype was seen at least ten times. The chain joins TRBV6-1 to TRBJ2-3, with TRBD2 identical over 9 bases. V lost 10 bases, J lost 5 bases, and 13 bases stayed unmatched. Germline assignment: CDR1 MNHNS and CDR2 SASEGT. The length of the CDR3 is 15 residues. The CDR3 reads CATQSGSGGLDTQYF. The DNA for the CDR3 is TGTGCCACCCAGTCGGGTAGCGGGGGATTAGATACGCAGTATTTT.

In its sample, this clonotype was seen many times. The V gene is TRBV20-1, the J gene TRBJ2-3; 7 nucleotides agree with TRBD2. CDR1 DFQATT and CDR2 SNEGSKA come from the germline V gene (reference sequence). The CDR3 contains 15 residues. The trim removed 5 bases at V and 4 bases at J, leaving 12 bases unmatched. CDR3 coding DNA: TGCAGTGCTCCGCGACTAGCCCCTAGTCCAGATACGCAGTATTTT. Protein sequence: CSAPRLAPSPDTQYF.

There are many counts of this clonotype. J is TRBJ2-7 and V is TRBV5-5; the D is unclear. V shed 1 base and J shed 2 bases, with 10 bases lying between them. Germline V gene data show CDR1 as SGHKS and CDR2 as YYEKEE (reference sequence). This CDR3 contains 14 residues. DNA of the CDR3: TGTGCCAGCAGCTTGAGTTACAGCGCCTACGAGCAGTACTTC. Amino acids: CASSLSYSAYEQYF.

This clonotype came up many times. The rearrangement joins TRBV7-8 to TRBJ1-5; a weak D match, TRBD1 (6 bases). V was pared by 1 base and J by 0 bases, with 13 bases between. The CDR3 has 17 amino acids. Germline V gene lookup returns CDR1 SGHVS and CDR2 FQNEAQ. The CDR3 sequence is CASSLEGGSYSNQPQHF. CDR3 sequence (DNA): TGTGCCAGCAGCTTAGAGGGGGGCTCCTATAGCAATCAGCCCCAGCATTTT.